The TCR beta chain under discussion was sequenced for a study of immune heterogeneity within non-small cell lung tumors. Study context: There was 1 tumor not otherwise specified, along with 10 non-squamous carcinomas and 4 squamous cell carcinomas.

Overall study findings and caveats: High-frequency clones unique to single sites coexisted with identical dominant CDR3 beta clonotypes that recurred across tumor sites within a patient.

CDR3 of TCR beta was amplified by multiplex PCR that used 32 V and 13 J primers. Each CDR3 protein gets one entry after TCRdb re-called the multiplex PCR reads with MiXCR. The sample shows under 35,000 distinct CDR3 sequences, less than 35% of them seen only once. The authors used 550 to 750 ng of bulk tumor genomic DNA per sample as template. In surgery, several biopsies were collected from each primary tumor at widely spaced sites. Newly diagnosed with untreated non-small cell lung cancer, the patients underwent curative surgery. Surgery with curative intent was being performed on the donors, who were newly diagnosed non-small cell lung cancer patients. The CDR3 has 14 amino acids. V was trimmed by 5 bases and J by 1 base, leaving 10 bases between them. Germline assignment: CDR1 LNHNV and CDR2 YYDKDF (reference sequence). Details on this clonotype: The antigen remains undetermined.

V is TRBV15 and J is TRBJ2-3, with D possibly TRBD2 on 5 matching bases. This TCR came from a middle-aged man with non-small cell lung cancer. Material for sequencing was lung tumor tissue. The CDR3 loop is CATSSDSRTDTQYF. CDR3 bases: TGTGCCACCAGCTCGGACTCCCGCACAGATACGCAGTATTTT.